These T cell receptor beta chains were read from a single sample in a study of OX40 agonist ivuxolimab in advanced cancers. Assay used: immunoSEQ multiplex PCR; TCRdb lists only in-frame clones, some missing. The profile shows about 38,000 clones, about 82% of them singletons. Specimen: CD4+ or CD8+ T cells sorted from blood, collected in a trial of the OX40 agonist ivuxolimab. These receptor sequences come from an adult with an advanced solid tumor such as melanoma, head and neck, liver or kidney cancer. Both conserved end residues are part of each CDR3. A D gene is named only where the DNA matches it firmly. Expanded clones are given a class, and other clones once, few, many or no size at all.

d_call j_call v_call clone_size cdr3_aa cdr3_nt
TRBD2 TRBJ2-4 TRBV13 - CASSPIAGVAKNIQYF TGTGCCAGCAGCCCCATTGCGGGAGTGGCCAAAAACATTCAGTACTTC
TRBD1 TRBJ1-4 TRBV11-2 - CASSPSRGVGEKLFF TGTGCCAGCAGCCCCTCCAGGGGGGTGGGTGAAAAACTGTTTTTT
- TRBJ2-7 TRBV11-2 - CASSLGGPSYF TGTGCCAGCAGCTTAGGTGGGCCGTCGTACTTC
TRBD2 TRBJ2-7 TRBV5-1 - CASSLGTSGGGLEQYF TGCGCCAGCAGCTTGGGGACTAGCGGGGGAGGACTCGAGCAGTACTTC
- TRBJ2-7 TRBV28 - CASSFIGQQCF TGTGCCAGCAGTTTCATAGGTCAGCAGTGCTTC
- TRBJ2-1 TRBV5-8 - CASSLEFARPGGGQFF TGTGCCAGCAGCTTGGAATTTGCTCGACCCGGGGGAGGGCAGTTCTTC
TRBD1 TRBJ1-5 TRBV6-1 - CASRGTGVSNQPQHF TGTGCCAGCAGGGGGACAGGGGTGAGCAATCAGCCCCAGCATTTT
TRBD1 TRBJ1-6 TRBV4-1 medium-sized CASSQEARQGGNSPLHF TGCGCCAGCAGCCAAGAAGCTCGGCAGGGGGGTAACTCACCCCTCCACTTT
- TRBJ2-2 TRBV6-6 - CASSYSKSTGELFF TGTGCCAGCAGTTACTCGAAGTCGACCGGGGAGCTGTTTTTT
- TRBJ1-2 TRBV6-5 - CASRGFFYGYTF TGTGCCAGCAGGGGGTTCTTCTATGGCTACACCTTC
- TRBJ2-7 TRBV6-1 - CASSDLTAYEQYF TGTGCCAGCAGTGACCTGACAGCCTACGAGCAGTACTTC
- TRBJ1-3 TRBV10-3 - CAISDGRSGNTIYF TGTGCCATCAGTGACGGACGCTCTGGAAACACCATATATTTT
- TRBJ2-7 TRBV2 - CASSDADSSYEQYF TGTGCCAGCAGTGACGCGGACAGCTCCTACGAGCAGTACTTC
- TRBJ1-5 TRBV5-1 once CASSPSPSFLSNQPQHF TGCGCCAGCAGCCCCAGCCCCTCATTCCTTAGCAATCAGCCCCAGCATTTT
- TRBJ2-7 TRBV7-3 - CASSLEHSLPYEQYF TGTGCCAGCAGCTTAGAGCACAGCCTCCCCTACGAGCAGTACTTC
TRBD1 TRBJ2-6 TRBV5-1 once CASSGRPQGVNSGANVLTF TGCGCCAGCAGCGGTCGGCCACAGGGGGTTAACTCTGGGGCCAACGTCCTGACTTTC
- TRBJ2-5 TRBV19 - CATSPSQAPETQYF TGTGCCACTAGTCCCTCTCAGGCCCCAGAGACCCAGTACTTC
- TRBJ2-7 TRBV5-1 - CASSIPSYEQYF TGCGCCAGCAGCATCCCCTCCTACGAGCAGTACTTC
- TRBJ2-5 TRBV7-3 - CASSLTSSDQETQYF TGTGCCAGCAGCTTAACGAGTAGCGATCAAGAGACCCAGTACTTC
- TRBJ2-5 TRBV12-2 few CASRLDLGKETQYF TGTGCAAGTCGCTTAGATTTGGGGAAAGAGACCCAGTACTTC
- TRBJ2-7 TRBV10-3 - CAISESKRRFRYEQYF TGTGCCATCAGTGAGTCCAAAAGGCGATTTCGCTACGAGCAGTACTTC
TRBD2 TRBJ2-3 TRBV7-3 - CASSLSTGRAEGAQYF TGTGCCAGCAGCTTATCAACCGGGAGGGCCGAGGGTGCGCAGTATTTT
- TRBJ2-7 TRBV4-3 - CASSQDPLVSSEQYF TGCGCCAGCAGCCAAGATCCCCTAGTTTCGAGTGAGCAGTACTTC
TRBD2 TRBJ2-3 TRBV2 - CASGPSSGGTDTQYF TGTGCCAGCGGCCCAAGTAGCGGGGGCACAGATACGCAGTATTTT
- TRBJ2-1 TRBV19 - CASSIKEGIVFF TGTGCCAGTAGTATAAAGGAGGGGATTGTTTTCTTC
- TRBJ1-5 TRBV10-2 - CASSDQGGRPQHF TGCGCCAGCAGTGATCAGGGTGGTCGGCCCCAGCATTTT
- TRBJ1-6 TRBV28 - CATALSTGHSPLHF TGTGCCACCGCCCTCTCGACAGGCCATTCACCCCTCCACTTT
- TRBJ1-2 TRBV5-5 once CASSLGQSRYGYTF TGTGCCAGCAGCTTGGGACAGAGCCGTTATGGCTACACCTTC
- TRBJ1-5 TRBV7-3 - CASSLWGNQPQHF TGTGCCAGCAGCTTATGGGGTAATCAGCCCCAGCATTTT